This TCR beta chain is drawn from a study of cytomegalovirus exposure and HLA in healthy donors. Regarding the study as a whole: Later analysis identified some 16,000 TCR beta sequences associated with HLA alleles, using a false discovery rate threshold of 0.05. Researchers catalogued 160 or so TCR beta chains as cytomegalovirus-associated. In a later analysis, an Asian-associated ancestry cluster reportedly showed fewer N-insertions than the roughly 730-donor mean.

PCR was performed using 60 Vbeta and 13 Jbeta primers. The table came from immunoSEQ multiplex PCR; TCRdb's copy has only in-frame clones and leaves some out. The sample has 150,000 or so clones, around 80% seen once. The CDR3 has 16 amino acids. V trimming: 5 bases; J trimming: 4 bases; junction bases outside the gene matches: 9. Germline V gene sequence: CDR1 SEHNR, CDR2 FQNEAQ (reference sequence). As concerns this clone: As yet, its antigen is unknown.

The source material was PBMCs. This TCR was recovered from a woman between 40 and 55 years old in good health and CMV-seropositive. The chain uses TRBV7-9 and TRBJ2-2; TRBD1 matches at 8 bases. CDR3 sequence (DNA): TGTGCCAGCAGCCCAGGGGGCAGGGGCGGCACCGGGGAGCTGTTTTTT. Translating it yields CASSPGGRGGTGELFF.